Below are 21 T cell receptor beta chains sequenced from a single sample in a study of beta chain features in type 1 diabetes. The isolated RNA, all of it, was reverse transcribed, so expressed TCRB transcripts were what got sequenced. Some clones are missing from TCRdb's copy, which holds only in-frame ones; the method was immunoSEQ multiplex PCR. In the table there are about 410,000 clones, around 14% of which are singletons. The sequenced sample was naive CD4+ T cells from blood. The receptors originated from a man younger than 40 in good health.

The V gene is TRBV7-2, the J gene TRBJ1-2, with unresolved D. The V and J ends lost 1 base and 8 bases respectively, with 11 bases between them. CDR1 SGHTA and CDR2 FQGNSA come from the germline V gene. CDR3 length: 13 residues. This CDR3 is CASSLEAKAGYTF. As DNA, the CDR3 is TGTGCCAGCAGCTTAGAGGCGAAGGCGGGCTACACCTTC.

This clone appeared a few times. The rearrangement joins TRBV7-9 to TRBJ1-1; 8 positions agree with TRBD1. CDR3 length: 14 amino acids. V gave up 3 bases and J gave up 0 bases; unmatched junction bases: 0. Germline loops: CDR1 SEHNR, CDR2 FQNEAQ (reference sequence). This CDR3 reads CASSFRGLNTEAFF. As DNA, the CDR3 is TGTGCCAGCAGCTTCAGGGGGCTGAACACTGAAGCTTTCTTT.

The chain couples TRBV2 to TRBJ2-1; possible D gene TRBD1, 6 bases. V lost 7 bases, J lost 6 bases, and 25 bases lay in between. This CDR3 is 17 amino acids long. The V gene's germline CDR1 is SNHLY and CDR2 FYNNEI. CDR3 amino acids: CASTAERGTILGNEQFF. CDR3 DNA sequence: TGTGCCAGCACGGCTGAAAGGGGGACAATATTGGGCAATGAGCAGTTCTTC.

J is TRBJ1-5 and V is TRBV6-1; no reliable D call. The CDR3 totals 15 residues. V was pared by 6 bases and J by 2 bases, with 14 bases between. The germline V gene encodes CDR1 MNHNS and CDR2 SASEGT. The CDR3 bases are TGTGCCAGCAGCCCCCGCGGGGTAGGCAATCAGCCCCAGCATTTT. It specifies CASSPRGVGNQPQHF.

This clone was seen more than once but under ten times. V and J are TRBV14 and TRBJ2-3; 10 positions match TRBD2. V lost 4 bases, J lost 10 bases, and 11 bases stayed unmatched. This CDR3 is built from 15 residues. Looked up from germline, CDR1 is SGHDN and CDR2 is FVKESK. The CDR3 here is CASSPRTSGGSAQYF. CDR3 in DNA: TGTGCCAGCAGCCCGCGGACTAGCGGAGGGTCAGCGCAGTATTTT.

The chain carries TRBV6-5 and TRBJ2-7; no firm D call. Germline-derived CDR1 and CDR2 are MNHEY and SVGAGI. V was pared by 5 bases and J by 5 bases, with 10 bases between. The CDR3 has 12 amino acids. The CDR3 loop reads CASSRMNHEQYV. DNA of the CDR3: TGTGCCAGCAGTAGGATGAACCACGAGCAGTACGTC.

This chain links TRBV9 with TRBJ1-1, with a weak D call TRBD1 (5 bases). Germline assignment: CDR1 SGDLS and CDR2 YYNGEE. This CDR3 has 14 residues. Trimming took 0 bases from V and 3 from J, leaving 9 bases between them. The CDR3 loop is CASSVVGGDTEAFF. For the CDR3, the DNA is TGTGCCAGCAGCGTAGTTGGAGGGGACACTGAAGCTTTCTTT.

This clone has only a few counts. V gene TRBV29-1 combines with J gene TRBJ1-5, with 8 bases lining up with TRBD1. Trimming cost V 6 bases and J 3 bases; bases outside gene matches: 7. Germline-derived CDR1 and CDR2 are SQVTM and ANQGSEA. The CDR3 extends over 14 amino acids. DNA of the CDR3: TGCAGCGTCTCCAGGGGGCTGAACAATCAGCCCCAGCATTTT. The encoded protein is CSVSRGLNNQPQHF.

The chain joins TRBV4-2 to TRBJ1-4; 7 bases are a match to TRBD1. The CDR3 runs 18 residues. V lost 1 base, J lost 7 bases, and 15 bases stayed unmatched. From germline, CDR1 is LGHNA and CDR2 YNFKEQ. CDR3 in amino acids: CASSQGRRSTGVVEKLFF. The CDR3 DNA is TGTGCCAGCAGCCAAGGAAGGAGATCCACAGGGGTTGTTGAAAAACTGTTTTTT.

This CDR3 is CASSQDHSRNQPQHF. DNA of the CDR3: TGCGCCAGCAGCCAAGATCACAGTCGGAATCAGCCCCAGCATTTT. The chain joins TRBV4-3 to TRBJ1-5; no reliable D call. CDR3 size: 15 residues. Trimming took off 0 bases at V and 4 bases at J, with 10 bases between the two ends. CDR1 and CDR2 (germline): LGHNA, YSLEER.

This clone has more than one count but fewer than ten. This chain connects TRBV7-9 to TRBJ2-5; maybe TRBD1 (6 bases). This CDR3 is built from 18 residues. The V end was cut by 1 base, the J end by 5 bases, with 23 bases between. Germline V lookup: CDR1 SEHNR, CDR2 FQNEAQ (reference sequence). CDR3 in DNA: TGTGCCAGCAGCTTAGGGCCCTCCGCCACAGGGTTAGTCGAGACCCAGTACTTC. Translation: CASSLGPSATGLVETQYF.

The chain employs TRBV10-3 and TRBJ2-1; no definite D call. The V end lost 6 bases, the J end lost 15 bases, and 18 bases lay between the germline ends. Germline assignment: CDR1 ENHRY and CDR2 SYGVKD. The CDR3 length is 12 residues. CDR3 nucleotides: TGTGCCATCAGCTCCGGCGAGGTCCCCTCGTTCTTC. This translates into CAISSGEVPSFF.

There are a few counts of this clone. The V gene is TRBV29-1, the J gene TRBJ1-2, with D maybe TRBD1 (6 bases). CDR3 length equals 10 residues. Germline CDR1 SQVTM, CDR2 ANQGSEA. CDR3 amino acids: CTARGEGYTF. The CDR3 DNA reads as TGCACCGCAAGGGGGGAAGGCTACACCTTC. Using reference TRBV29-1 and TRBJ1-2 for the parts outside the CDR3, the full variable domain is SAVISQKPSRDICQRGTSLTIQCQVDSQVTMMFWYRQQPGQSLTLIATANQGSEATYESGFVIDKFPISRPNLTFSTLTVSNMSPEDSSIYLCTARGEGYTFGSGTRLTVV.

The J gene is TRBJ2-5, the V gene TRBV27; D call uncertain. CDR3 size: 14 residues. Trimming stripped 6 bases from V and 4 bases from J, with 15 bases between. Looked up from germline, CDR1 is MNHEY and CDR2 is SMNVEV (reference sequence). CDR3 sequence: CASSPSEVGETQYF. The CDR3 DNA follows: TGTGCCAGCAGCCCCTCAGAGGTCGGAGAGACCCAGTACTTC.

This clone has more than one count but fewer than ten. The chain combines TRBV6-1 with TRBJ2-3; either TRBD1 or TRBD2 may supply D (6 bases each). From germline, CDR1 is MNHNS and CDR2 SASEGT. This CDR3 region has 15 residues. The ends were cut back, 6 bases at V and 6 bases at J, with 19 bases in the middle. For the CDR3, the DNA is TGTGCCAGCAGGACGGGGGCACTTATGGCGGATACGCAGTATTTT. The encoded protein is CASRTGALMADTQYF.

The CDR3 loop is CASGPVSTDTQYF. Here the CDR3 DNA reads TGTGCTAGTGGCCCCGTAAGCACAGATACGCAGTATTTT. The chain couples TRBV12-5 to TRBJ2-3, with D uncertain. Trimming shortened V by 6 bases and J by 0 bases, and 7 bases separated the two germline ends. The CDR3 length is 13 residues. Germline assignment: CDR1 LGHNT and CDR2 FRNRAP.

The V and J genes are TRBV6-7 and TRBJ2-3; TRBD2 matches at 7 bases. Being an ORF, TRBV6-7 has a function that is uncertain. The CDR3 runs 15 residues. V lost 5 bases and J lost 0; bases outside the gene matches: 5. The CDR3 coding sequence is TGTGCCAGCAGTACGGGGGGTCCTAGCACAGATACGCAGTATTTT. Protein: CASSTGGPSTDTQYF.

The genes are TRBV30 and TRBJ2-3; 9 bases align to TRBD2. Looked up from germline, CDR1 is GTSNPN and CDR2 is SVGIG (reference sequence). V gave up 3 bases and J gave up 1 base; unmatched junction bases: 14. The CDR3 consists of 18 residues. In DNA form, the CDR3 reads TGTGCCTGGAGCCGCTCCCTAGCGGGGCCTCAGCGCACAGATACGCAGTATTTT. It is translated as CAWSRSLAGPQRTDTQYF. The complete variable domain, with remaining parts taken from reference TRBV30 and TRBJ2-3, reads SQTIHQWPATLVQPVGSPLSLECTVEGTSNPNLYWYRQAAGRGLQLLFYSVGIGQISSEVPQNLSASRPQDRQFILSSKKLLLSDSGFYLCAWSRSLAGPQRTDTQYFGPGTRLTVL.

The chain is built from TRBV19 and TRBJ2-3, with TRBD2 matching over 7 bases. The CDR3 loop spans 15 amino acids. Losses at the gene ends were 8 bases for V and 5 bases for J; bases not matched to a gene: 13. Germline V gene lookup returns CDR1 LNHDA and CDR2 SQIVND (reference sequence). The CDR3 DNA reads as TGTGCCAGTGATCCATCAGCGGGGAAAGGAGATACGCAGTATTTT. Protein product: CASDPSAGKGDTQYF. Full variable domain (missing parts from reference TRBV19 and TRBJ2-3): DGGITQSPKYLFRKEGQNVTLSCEQNLNHDAMYWYRQDPGQGLRLIYYSQIVNDFQKGDIAEGYSVSREKKESFPLTVTSAQKNPTAFYLCASDPSAGKGDTQYFGPGTRLTVL.

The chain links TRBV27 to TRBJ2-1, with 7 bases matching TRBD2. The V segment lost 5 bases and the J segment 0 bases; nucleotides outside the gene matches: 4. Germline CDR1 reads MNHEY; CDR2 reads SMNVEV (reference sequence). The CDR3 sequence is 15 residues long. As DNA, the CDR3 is TGTGCCAGCAGTCTGCGACTAGCCTCCTACAATGAGCAGTTCTTC. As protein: CASSLRLASYNEQFF.

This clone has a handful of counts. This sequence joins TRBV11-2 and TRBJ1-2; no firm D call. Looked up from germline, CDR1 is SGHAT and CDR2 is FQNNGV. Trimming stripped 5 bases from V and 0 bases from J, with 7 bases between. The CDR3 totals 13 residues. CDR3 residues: CASSPTPNYGYTF. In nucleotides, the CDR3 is TGTGCCAGCAGCCCGACACCTAACTATGGCTACACCTTC.